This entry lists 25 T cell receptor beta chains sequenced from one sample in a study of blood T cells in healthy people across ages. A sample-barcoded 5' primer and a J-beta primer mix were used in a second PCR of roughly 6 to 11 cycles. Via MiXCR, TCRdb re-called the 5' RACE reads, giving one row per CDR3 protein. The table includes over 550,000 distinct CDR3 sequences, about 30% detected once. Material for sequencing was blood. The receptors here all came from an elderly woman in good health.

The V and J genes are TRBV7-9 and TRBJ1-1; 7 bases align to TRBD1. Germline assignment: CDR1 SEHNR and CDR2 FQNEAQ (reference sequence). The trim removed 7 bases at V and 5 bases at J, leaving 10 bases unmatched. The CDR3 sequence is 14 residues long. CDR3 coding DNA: TGTGCCAGCACCTTCCGGGACAGCCTTACTGAAGCTTTCTTT. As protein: CASTFRDSLTEAFF. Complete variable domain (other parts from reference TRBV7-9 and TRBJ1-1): DTGVSQNPRHKITKRGQNVTFRCDPISEHNRLYWYRQTLGQGPEFLTYFQNEAQLEKSRLLSDRFSAERPKGSFSTLEIQRTEQGDSAMYLCASTFRDSLTEAFFGQGTRLTVV.

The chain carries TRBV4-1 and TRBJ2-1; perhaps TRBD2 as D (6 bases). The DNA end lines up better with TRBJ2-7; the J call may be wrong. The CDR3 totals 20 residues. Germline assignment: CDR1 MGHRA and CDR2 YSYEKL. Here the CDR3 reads CASSQDPLGLDFISYNEQYF. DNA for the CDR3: TGCGCCAGCAGCCAAGATCCCCTGGGACTGGATTTTATCTCCTACAATGAGCAGTACTTC.

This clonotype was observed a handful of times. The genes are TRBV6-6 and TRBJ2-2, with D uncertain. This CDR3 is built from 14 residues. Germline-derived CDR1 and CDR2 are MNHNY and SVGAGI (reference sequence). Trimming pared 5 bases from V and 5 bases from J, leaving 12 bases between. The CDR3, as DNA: TGTGCCAGCAGTCCTACCGGTTCTACCGGGGAGCTGTTTTTT. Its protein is CASSPTGSTGELFF.

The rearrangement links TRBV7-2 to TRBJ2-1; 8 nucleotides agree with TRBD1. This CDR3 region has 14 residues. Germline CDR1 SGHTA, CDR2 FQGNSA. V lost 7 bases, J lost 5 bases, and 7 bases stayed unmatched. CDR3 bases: TGTGCCAGCACCCGGGGACAGGCGCACAATGAGCAGTTCTTC. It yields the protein CASTRGQAHNEQFF.

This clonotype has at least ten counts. CDR3 nucleotide sequence: TGCGCCAGCAGCCAAGAATTAGGACAGCACTATGGCTACACCTTC. Its translation: CASSQELGQHYGYTF. This rearrangement joins TRBV4-1 to TRBJ1-2; D may be TRBD1 (6 bases). V was clipped by 0 bases and J by 3 bases, with 11 bases between them. The germline gives CDR1 MGHRA, CDR2 YSYEKL. This CDR3 contains 15 residues.

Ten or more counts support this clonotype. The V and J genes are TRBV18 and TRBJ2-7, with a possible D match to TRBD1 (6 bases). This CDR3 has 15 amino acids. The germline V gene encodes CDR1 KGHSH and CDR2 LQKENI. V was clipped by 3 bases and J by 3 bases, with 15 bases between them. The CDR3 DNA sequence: TGTGCCAGCTCACCTCAAAAGGACAGCCTCTACGAGCAGTACTTC. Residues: CASSPQKDSLYEQYF.

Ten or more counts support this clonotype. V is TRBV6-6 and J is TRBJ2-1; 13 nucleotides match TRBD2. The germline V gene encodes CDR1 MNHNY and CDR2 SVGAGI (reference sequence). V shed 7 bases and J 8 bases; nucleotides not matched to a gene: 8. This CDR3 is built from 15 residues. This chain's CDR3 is CASKTSGGVRDEQFF. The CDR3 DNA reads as TGTGCCAGCAAAACTAGCGGGGGGGTTCGGGATGAGCAGTTCTTC.

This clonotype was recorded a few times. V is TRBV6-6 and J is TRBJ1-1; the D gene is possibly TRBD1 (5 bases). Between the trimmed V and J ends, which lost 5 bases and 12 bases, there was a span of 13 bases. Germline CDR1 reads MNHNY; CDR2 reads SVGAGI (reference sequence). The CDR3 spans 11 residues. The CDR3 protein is CASSMGLHPFF. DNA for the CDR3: TGTGCCAGCAGTATGGGACTCCATCCTTTCTTT.

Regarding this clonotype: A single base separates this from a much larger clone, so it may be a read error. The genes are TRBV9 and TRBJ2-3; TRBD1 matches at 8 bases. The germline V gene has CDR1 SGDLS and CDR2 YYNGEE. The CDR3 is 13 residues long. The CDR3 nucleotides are TGTGCCAGCAGCGTAGTAGGGACAGGTACGCAGTATTTT. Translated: CASSVVGTGTQYF.

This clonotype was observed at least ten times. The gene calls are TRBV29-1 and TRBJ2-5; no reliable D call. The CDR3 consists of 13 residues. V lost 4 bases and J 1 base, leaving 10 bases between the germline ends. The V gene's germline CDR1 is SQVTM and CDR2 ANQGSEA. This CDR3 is CSVAHSFQETQYF. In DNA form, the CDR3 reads TGCAGCGTTGCACACAGTTTCCAAGAGACCCAGTACTTC.

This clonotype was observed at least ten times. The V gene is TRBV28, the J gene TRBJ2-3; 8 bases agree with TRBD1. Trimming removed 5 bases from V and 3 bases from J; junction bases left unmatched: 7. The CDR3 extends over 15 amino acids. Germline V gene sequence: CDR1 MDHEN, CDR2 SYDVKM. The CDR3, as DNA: TGTGCCAGCAGTCAAACAGGGGGAAAGACAGATACGCAGTATTTT. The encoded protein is CASSQTGGKTDTQYF.

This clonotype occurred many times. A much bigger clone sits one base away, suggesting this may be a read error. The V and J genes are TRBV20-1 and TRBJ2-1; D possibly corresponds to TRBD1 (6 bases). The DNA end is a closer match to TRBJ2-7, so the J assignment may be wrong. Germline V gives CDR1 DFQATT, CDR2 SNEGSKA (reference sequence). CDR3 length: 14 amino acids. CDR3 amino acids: CSARQGPTYNEQYF. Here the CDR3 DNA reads TGCAGTGCCAGGCAGGGGCCGACCTACAATGAGCAGTACTTC.

The CDR3 DNA reads as TGCAGCGTTGAAGAAGAGCGGGGGCGGGGGACAGATACGCAGTATTTT. It yields the protein CSVEEERGRGTDTQYF. V gene TRBV29-1 combines with J gene TRBJ2-3, with 8 bases aligning to TRBD2. CDR3 length: 16 amino acids. V lost 0 bases to trimming and J lost 3 bases; unmatched junction nucleotides: 8. The germline V gene encodes CDR1 SQVTM and CDR2 ANQGSEA.

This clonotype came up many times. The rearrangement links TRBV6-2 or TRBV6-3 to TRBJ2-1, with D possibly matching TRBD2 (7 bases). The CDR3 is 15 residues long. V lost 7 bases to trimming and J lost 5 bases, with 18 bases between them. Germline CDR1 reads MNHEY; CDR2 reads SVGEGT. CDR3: CASIKAGGAHNEQFF. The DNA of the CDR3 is TGTGCCAGCATCAAAGCTGGGGGGGCCCACAATGAGCAGTTCTTC.

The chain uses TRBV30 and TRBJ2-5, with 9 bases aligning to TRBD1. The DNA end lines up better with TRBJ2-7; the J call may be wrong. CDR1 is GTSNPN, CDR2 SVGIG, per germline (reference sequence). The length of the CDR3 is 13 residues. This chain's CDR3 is CAWSAGTGNEQYF. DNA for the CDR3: TGTGCCTGGAGTGCCGGGACAGGGAACGAGCAGTACTTC.

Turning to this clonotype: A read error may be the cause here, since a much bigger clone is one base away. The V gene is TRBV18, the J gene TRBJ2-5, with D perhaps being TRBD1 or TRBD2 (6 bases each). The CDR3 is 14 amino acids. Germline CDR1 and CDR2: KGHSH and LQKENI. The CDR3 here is CASSPPGGIEAQYF. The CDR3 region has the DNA TGTGCCAGCTCACCACCGGGGGGCATAGAGGCCCAGTACTTC.

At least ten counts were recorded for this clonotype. CDR3 region: CASSLGASGSSYNEQFF. CDR3 DNA: TGTGCCAGCAGCTTAGGGGCTAGCGGGAGCTCCTACAATGAGCAGTTCTTC. J is TRBJ2-1 and V is TRBV7-6; 10 bases align to TRBD2. V was clipped by 1 base and J by 0 bases; unmatched bases: 3. This CDR3 has 17 residues. Germline CDR1 reads SGHVS; CDR2 reads FNYEAQ.

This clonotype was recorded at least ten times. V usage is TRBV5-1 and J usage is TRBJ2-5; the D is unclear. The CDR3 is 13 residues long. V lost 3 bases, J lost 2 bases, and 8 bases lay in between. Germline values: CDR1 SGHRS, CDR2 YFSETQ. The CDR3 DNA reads TGCGCCAGCAGCTCCGAAAGGCAAGAGACCCAGTACTTC. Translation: CASSSERQETQYF.

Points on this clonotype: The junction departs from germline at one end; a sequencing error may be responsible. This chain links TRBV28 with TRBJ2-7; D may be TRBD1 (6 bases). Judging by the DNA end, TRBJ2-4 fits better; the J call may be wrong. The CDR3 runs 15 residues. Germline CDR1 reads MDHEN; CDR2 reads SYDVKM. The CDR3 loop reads CAGSLGAMGANIQYF. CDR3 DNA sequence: TGTGCCGGCAGTTTAGGGGCCATGGGGGCAAACATTCAGTACTTC.

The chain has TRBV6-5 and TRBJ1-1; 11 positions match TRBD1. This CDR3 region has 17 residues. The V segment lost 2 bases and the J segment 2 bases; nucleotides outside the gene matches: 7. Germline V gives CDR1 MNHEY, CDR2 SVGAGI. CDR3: CASSYGGTGGLNTEAFF. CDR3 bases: TGTGCCAGCAGTTACGGCGGGACAGGGGGTTTAAACACTGAAGCTTTCTTT.

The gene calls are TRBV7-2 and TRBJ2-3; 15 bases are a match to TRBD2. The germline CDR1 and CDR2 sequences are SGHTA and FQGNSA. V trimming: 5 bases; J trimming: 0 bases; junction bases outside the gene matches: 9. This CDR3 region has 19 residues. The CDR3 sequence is CASSPRGLAGGRSTDTQYF. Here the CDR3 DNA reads TGTGCCAGCAGCCCCCGGGGACTAGCGGGGGGCCGGAGCACAGATACGCAGTATTTT. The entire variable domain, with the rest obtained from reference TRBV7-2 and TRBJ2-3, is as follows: GAGVSQSPSNKVTEKGKDVELRCDPISGHTALYWYRQSLGQGLEFLIYFQGNSAPDKSGLPSDRFSAERTGGSVSTLTIQRTQQEDSAVYLCASSPRGLAGGRSTDTQYFGPGTRLTVL.

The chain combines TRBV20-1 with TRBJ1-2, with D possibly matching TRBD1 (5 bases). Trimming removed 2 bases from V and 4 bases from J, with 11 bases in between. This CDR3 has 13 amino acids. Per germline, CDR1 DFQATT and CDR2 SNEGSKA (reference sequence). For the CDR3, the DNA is TGCAGTGCTAGACAGGGCTTAAGCTATGGCTACACCTTC. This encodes CSARQGLSYGYTF.

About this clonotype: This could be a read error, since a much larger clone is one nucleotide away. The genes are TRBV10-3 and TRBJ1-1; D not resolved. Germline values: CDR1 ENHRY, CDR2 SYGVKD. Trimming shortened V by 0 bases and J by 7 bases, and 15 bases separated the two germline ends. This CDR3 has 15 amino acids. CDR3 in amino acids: CAISESRVNGLEAFF. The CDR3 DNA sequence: TGTGCCATCAGTGAGTCCCGGGTAAACGGGCTTGAAGCTTTCTTT.

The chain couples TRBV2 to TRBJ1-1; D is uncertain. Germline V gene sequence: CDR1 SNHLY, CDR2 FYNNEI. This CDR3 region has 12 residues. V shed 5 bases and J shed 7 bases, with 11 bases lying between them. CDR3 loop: CASSTWTVEAFF. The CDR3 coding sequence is TGTGCCAGCAGTACTTGGACGGTTGAAGCTTTCTTT. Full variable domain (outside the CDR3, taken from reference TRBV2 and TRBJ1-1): EPEVTQTPSHQVTQMGQEVILRCVPISNHLYFYWYRQILGQKVEFLVSFYNNEISEKSEIFDDQFSVERPDGSNFTLKIRSTKLEDSAMYFCASSTWTVEAFFGQGTRLTVV.

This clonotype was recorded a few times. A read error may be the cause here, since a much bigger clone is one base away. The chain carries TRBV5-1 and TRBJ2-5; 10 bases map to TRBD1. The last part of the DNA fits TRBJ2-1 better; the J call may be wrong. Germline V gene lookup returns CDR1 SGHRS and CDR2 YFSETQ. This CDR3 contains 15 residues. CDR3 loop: CASSAGTGVKETQFF. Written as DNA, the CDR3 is TGCGCCAGCAGCGCCGGGACAGGGGTTAAAGAGACCCAGTTCTTC.